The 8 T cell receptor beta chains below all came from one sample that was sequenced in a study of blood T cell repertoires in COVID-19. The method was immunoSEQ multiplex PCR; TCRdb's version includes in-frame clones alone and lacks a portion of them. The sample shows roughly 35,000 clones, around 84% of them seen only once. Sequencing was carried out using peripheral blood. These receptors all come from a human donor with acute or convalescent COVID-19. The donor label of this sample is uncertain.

This CDR3 reads CASRARTSGGRGDTQYF. As DNA, the CDR3 is TGTGCCAGCAGAGCGAGGACTAGCGGGGGGAGGGGAGATACGCAGTATTTT. The genes are TRBV2 and TRBJ2-3, with TRBD2 matching over 14 bases. This CDR3 contains 17 residues. In germline, CDR1 is SNHLY, CDR2 FYNNEI. J lost 5 bases, V lost 6 bases, and 10 bases had no gene match.

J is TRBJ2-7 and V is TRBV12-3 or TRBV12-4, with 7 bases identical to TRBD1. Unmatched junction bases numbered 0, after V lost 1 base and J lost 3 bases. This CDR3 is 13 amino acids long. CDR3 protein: CASSLGQGYEQYF. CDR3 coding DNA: TGTGCCAGCAGTTTAGGACAGGGCTACGAGCAGTACTTC.

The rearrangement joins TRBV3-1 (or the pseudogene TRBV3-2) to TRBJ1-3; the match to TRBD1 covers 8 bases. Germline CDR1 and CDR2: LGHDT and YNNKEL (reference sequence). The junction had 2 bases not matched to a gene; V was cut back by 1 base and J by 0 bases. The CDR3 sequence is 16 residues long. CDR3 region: CASSQAGGRSGNTIYF. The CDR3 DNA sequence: TGTGCCAGCAGCCAAGCAGGGGGCCGCTCTGGAAACACCATATATTTT.

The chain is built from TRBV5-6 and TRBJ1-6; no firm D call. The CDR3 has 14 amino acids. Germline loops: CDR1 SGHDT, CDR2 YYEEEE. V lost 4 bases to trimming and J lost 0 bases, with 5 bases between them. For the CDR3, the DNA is TGTGCCAGCAGCCGGAGCTCCTATAATTCACCCCTCCACTTT. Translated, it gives CASSRSSYNSPLHF.

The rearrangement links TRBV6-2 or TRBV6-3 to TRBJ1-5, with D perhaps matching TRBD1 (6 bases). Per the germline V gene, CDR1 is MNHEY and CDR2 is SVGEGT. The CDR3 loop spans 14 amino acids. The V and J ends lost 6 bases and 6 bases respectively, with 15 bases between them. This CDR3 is CASSPGGLLQPQHF. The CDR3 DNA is TGTGCCAGCAGCCCCGGGGGGCTGCTTCAGCCCCAGCATTTT.

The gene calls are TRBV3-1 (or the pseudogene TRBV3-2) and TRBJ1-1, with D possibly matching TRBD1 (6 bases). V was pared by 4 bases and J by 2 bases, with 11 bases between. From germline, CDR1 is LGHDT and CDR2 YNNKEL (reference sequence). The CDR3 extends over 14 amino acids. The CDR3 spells CASSPGTPNTEAFF. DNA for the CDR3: TGTGCCAGCAGCCCCGGGACACCTAACACTGAAGCTTTCTTT.

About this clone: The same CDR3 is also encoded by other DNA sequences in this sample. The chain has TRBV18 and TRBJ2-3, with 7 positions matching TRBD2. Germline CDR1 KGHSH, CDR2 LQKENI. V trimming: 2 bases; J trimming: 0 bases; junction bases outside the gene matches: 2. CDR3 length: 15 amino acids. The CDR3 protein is CASSPTSASTDTQYF. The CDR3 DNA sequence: TGTGCCAGCTCACCAACTAGCGCTAGCACAGATACGCAGTATTTT. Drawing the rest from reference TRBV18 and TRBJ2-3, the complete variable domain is NAGVMQNPRHLVRRRGQEARLRCSPMKGHSHVYWYRQLPEEGLKFMVYLQKENIIDESGMPKERFSAEFPKEGPSILRIQQVVRGDSAAYFCASSPTSASTDTQYFGPGTRLTVL.

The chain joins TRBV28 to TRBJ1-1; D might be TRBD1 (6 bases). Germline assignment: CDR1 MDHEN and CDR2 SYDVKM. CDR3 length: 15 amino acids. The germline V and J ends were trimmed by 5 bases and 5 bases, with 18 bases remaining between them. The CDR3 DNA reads TGTGCCAGCAGTCCCCCCCAAGGGGGGGGTACTGAAGCTTTCTTT. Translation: CASSPPQGGGTEAFF.